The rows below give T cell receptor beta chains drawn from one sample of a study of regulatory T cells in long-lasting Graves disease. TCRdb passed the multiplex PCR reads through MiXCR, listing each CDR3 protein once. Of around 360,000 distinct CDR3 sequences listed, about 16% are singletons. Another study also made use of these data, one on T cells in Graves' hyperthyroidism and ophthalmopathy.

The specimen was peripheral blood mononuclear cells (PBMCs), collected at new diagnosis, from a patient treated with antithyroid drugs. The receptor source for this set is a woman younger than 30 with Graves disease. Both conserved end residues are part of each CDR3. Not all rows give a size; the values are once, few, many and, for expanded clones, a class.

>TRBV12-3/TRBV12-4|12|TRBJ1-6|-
CASRIGNSPLHF
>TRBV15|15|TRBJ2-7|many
CATSRDGTGPYEQYF
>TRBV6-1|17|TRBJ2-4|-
CASRDGSLGTTKNIQYF
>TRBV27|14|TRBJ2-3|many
CASSLRGRPDTQYF
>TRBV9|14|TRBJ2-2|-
CASSRDLNTGELFF
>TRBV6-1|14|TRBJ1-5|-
CASRPGGQYQPQHF
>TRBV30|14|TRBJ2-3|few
CAWAGSGRTDTQYF
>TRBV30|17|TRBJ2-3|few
CAWSLAGGYLGTDTQYF
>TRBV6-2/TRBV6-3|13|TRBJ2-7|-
CASSDRGAYEQYF
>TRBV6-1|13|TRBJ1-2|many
CASSNRGKYGYTF
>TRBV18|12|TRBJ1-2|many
CASSPGEYGYTF
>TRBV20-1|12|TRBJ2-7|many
CSAQDRWDEQYF
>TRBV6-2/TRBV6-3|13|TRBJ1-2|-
CASNYGQGYGYTF
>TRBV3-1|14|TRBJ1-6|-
CASSQGTGSSPLHF
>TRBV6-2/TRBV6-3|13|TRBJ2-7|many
CASTNRPRGEQYF
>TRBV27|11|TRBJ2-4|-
CASSEGIFQYF
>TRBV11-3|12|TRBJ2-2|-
CASSFSDRELFF
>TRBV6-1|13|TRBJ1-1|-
CASGSGVNTEAFF
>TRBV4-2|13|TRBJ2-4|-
CASSQHRGSIQYF
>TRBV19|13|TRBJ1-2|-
CASTEVMTSGYTF
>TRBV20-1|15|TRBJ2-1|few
CSARKWAVSSYEQFF
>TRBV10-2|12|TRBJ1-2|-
CASRDSSYGYTF
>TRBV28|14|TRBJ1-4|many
CASSRDRDNEKLFF
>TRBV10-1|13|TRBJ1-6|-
CASSEGVDSPLHF
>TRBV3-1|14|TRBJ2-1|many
CASSQDEGAYEQFF
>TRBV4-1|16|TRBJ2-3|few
CASTSGSGSGTDTQYF
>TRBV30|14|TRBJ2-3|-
CAWSVRRRADTQYF
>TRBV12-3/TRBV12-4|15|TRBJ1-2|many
CASSPRAPGWGGYTF
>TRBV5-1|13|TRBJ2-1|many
CASSLEREYEQFF
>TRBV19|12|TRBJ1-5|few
CASSIKGGPQHF
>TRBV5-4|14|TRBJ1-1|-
CASRWPGENTEAFF
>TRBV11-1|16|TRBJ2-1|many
CASSLVSGVRDNEQFF
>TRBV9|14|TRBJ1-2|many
CASSPPRGNHGYTF
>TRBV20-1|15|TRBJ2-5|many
CSARDRDRGVETQYF
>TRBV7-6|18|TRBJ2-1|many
CASSLDVWGLSSYNEQFF
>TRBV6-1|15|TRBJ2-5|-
CASSTGLAPQETQYF
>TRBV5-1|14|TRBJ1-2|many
CASSLAGTGGGYTF
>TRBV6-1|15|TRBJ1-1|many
CASSDPRVMNTEAFF
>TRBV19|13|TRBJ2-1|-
CASSTKTSHEQFF
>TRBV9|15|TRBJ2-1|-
CASSVGVSGANEQFF
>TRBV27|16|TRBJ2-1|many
CASRLLGTSGPNEQFF
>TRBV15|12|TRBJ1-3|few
CATSSGYNTIYF
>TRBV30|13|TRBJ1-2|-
CASETGVSSRYTF
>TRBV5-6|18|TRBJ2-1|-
CASSPEVGGGSWVNEQFF
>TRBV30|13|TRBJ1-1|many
CAWSGPMNTEAFF
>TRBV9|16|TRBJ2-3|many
CASSVGNSGSTDTQYF
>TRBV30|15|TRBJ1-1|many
CAWSPYPQGAAEAFF
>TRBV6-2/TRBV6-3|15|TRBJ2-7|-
CASSDGGSGRTEVVF
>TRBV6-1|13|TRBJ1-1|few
CASSEGTNTEAFF
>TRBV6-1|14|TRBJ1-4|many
CASSETKLNEKLFF